Listed below are T cell receptor beta chains from one sample, sequenced in a study of blood T cell repertoires in COVID-19. Repertoires were generated with immunoSEQ multiplex PCR, while TCRdb's copy carries only in-frame clones and drops some. The sample holds under 250,000 clones, about 83% seen once. The specimen was peripheral blood. The source is a woman aged 50 to 60 with acute or convalescent COVID-19. Both conserved end residues are part of each CDR3.

>13|TRBV24-1|TRBJ2-5
CATSDKSVETQYF
>13|TRBV18|TRBJ2-5
CASSPGHEETQYF
>14|TRBV27|TRBJ2-1
CASTLSGSYNEQFF
>14|TRBV19|TRBJ1-6
CASSLDRGGSPLHF
>13|TRBV5-1|TRBJ1-2
CASSPQGDYGYTF
>14|TRBV10-1|TRBJ2-1
CASSEAGSYNEQFF
>14|TRBV4-2|TRBJ1-2
CASSQPDSSSGYTF
>14|TRBV19|TRBJ2-3
CASTETGLTDTQYF
>16|TRBV18|TRBJ2-3
CASSSGLAGSEDTQYF
>20|TRBV24-1|TRBJ2-2
CATSDHRDRGRGANTGELFF
>14|TRBV7-9|TRBJ2-1
CASSLAAASGEQFF
>14|TRBV28|TRBJ1-3
CASSLREGANTIYF
>15|TRBV27|TRBJ2-5
CASSLSPQGRETQYF
>15|TRBV28|TRBJ2-7
CASSPPLTGGNEQYF
>19|TRBV3-1/TRBV3-2|TRBJ2-5
CASSQDKTGLAGGKETQYF
>16|TRBV28|TRBJ1-1
CASTTFGAGANTEAFF
>14|TRBV25-1|TRBJ1-1
CASSSGPWDTEAFF
>17|TRBV28|TRBJ2-3
CASSFLGSGGIADTQYF
>14|TRBV18|TRBJ1-4
CASSQQGADEKLFF
>12|TRBV29-1|TRBJ2-5
CSERGSGETQYF
>14|TRBV19|TRBJ1-1
CASTTAPVNTEAFF
>13|TRBV2|TRBJ2-7
CACSRGPTYEQYF
>15|TRBV7-3|TRBJ2-3
CASSLIGGGTDTQYF
>13|TRBV2|TRBJ1-1
CASSGEGSAEAFF
>14|TRBV1|TRBJ2-4
CTRRRDLAKNIQYF
>16|TRBV11-3|TRBJ2-2
CASSPRGQAWGGELFF
>13|TRBV6-5|TRBJ2-5
CAVGGDWEETQYF
>21|TRBV28|TRBJ1-4
CASSFLRLGGVRSATNEKLFF
>16|TRBV30|TRBJ1-1
CAWSLGRARAASEAFF
>15|TRBV28|TRBJ2-3
CASSGGTSGTDTQYF